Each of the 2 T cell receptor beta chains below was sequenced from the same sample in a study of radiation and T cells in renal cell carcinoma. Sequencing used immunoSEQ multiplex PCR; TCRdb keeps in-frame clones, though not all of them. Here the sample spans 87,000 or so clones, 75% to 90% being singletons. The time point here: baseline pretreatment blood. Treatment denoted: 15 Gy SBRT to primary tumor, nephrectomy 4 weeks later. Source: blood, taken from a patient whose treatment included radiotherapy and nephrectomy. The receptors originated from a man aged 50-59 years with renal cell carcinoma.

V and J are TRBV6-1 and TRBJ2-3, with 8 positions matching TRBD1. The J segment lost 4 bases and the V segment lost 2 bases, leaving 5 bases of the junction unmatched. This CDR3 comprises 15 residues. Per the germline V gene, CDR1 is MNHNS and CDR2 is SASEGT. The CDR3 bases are TGTGCCAGCAGTGAATTTGACAGGGGAGCAGATACGCAGTATTTT. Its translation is CASSEFDRGADTQYF.

This CDR3 is CASSESSGGGETQYF. The DNA of the CDR3 is TGTGCCAGCAGTGAATCGAGCGGGGGGGGAGAGACCCAGTACTTC. This chain uses TRBV2 with TRBJ2-5; 10 bases are shared with TRBD2. Trimming took 2 bases from V and 4 from J; bases not matched to a gene: 4. This CDR3 has 15 residues. From germline, CDR1 is SNHLY and CDR2 FYNNEI.